This entry concerns a single TCR beta chain. The antigen this receptor binds is unknown. The germline V gene gives CDR1 as SQVTM and CDR2 as ANQGSEA. Measured from the cysteine to the phenylalanine, the CDR3 is 15 residues long. No DNA appears here. The instrument given in TCRdb is NextSeq 550. The Human TCR Profiling Kit (MiLaboratory) was used to make UMI-labeled 5' RACE TRB cDNA libraries. cDNA synthesis used the entire amount of extracted RNA, and PCR amplification then used the entire amount of cDNA produced. Libraries were prepared in parallel with an identical number of PCR cycles. In the original analysis: About 50,000 +/- 10,000 unique UMI-labeled TRB cDNA molecules per library were extracted with MIGEC and MiXCR, with at least two reads per UMI required. On average, roughly 40,000 +/- 10,000 functional in-frame TRB CDR3 nucleotide clonotypes lacking stop codons were found per library. After downsampling to 5000 UMI-labeled TRB molecules per sample, diversity metrics, including normalized Shannon-Wiener and Chao1, were computed in VDJtools. For the central five CDR3 residues, VDJtools calculated physicochemical properties weighted by clonotype size, namely interaction energy, strength, volume and Kidera factor 4. The reads underwent TCRdb reprocessing, giving one record for each CDR3 protein sequence and no DNA. The V and J calls follow TCRdb's processing rather than the paper's. The table held for this sample gives under 60,000 distinct CDR3 sequences. The top ten clonotypes cover 0.56% of the sample.

This sample is drawn from a study of CXCR3-negative and CXCR3-positive naive CD8 T cells (dated 2019 in TCRdb). At the level of the whole study: In total, roughly 140 million TRB reads were obtained, which works out to roughly 1.5 +/- 0.3 million reads per library. Data from roughly eleven donors, pooled across two independent experiments, went into the diversity and physicochemical repertoire analyses. For the TRBV-TRBJ cluster analysis, the naive subsets came from 5 donors, while the memory cells came from 3 donors.

General conclusions and limits of the study: TRB CDR3s from CXCR3-positive naive cells showed higher hydrophobicity (lower Kidera factor 4), lower energy, and higher strength and volume indices than CXCR3-negative naive cells. Because surface CD5, which has been linked to self-reactivity in mice, was comparable between naive subsets, TCR interaction strength was also inferred from TRB CDR3 physicochemical properties. TRBV-TRBJ usage was similar between naive CXCR3-negative and CXCR3-positive cells from the same donor, while memory cells showed distinct patterns. Comparably high repertoire diversity was found in both naive subsets, whereas much lower repertoire diversity was found in memory CD8+ T cells. Freshly isolated PBMCs were used for most assays because CXCR3 expression partially decreased after cryopreservation.

Each CD8+ T cell subset was flow-sorted in triplicate, and 250,000 to 350,000 cells per subset were placed directly into RLT lysis buffer. To exclude memory contaminants, naive CD8+ T cells were stringently defined as CD45RO-CCR7+CD27+CD95-. Peripheral blood mononuclear cells were isolated from buffy coats using standard density gradient centrifugation. A FACSAria III was used to flow-sort naive CD8+ T cells into CXCR3-negative and CXCR3-positive populations. Total RNA was extracted from sorted cells with an RNeasy Mini Kit. In this chain, TRBV29-1 is recombined with TRBJ1-2; the D call of TRBD1 rests on TCRdb alone, since no DNA is present to check it. This receptor was taken from a human donor in good health. Some clones in this sample may be carry-over from other donors' samples. Sequencing input: naive CXCR3+ CD8+ T cells from blood. The meaning of the sample's cell subset or site label: CD45RO-CCR7+CD27+CD95- naive CD8+ T cells expressing CXCR3 (TNR3+). The CDR3 protein is CSVMDRMIGGNGYTF. Reference TRBV29-1 and TRBJ1-2 genes cover what lies past the CDR3, so the full variable domain is SAVISQKPSRDICQRGTSLTIQCQVDSQVTMMFWYRQQPGQSLTLIATANQGSEATYESGFVIDKFPISRPNLTFSTLTVSNMSPEDSSIYLCSVMDRMIGGNGYTFGSGTRLTVV.